These T cell receptor beta chains were read from a single sample in a study of cytomegalovirus exposure and HLA in healthy donors. Method: immunoSEQ multiplex PCR; TCRdb's copy keeps in-frame clones and lacks some. Here the sample spans approximately 150,000 clones, 9.4% being singletons. Sequenced material: PBMCs. Receptors originate from a male donor in good health and CMV-seronegative. Both conserved end residues are part of each CDR3. Each record gives: clone size, V gene, CDR3 length, J gene, D gene, CDR3 DNA, CDR3 protein. The D gene is left open where the match is weak. Clone size is stated in some rows and not others, as once, few, many or a class when expanded.

.	TRBV28	17	TRBJ2-7	.	TGTGCCAGCAGTTTTCTTTCTTCCTCCCTTAAGCCCTACGAGCAGTACTTC	CASSFLSSSLKPYEQYF
.	TRBV23-1	17	TRBJ2-4	.	TGCGCCAGCAGTCAATCCGGGTCGTTAATAGCCAAAAACATTCAGTACTTC	CASSQSGSLIAKNIQYF
.	TRBV28	15	TRBJ2-1	.	TGTGCCAGCGGGGGGCTGGCTAGCGGTAGCAATGAGCAGTTCTTC	CASGGLASGSNEQFF
.	TRBV5-1	12	TRBJ2-7	.	TGCGCCAGCAGCTCCTCGGGGTTCGAGCAGTACTTC	CASSSSGFEQYF
.	TRBV4-3	17	TRBJ2-2	TRBD2	TGCGCCAGCAGCCAAGAGCCCGGGAGGGCCGGCACCGGGGAGCTGTTTTTT	CASSQEPGRAGTGELFF
few	TRBV10-3	14	TRBJ1-2	.	TGTGCCATCAGATCCCTCCAGGCCTACTATGGCTACACCTTC	CAIRSLQAYYGYTF
few	TRBV15	18	TRBJ2-1	TRBD2	TGTGCCACCAGCAGAGACCCGACTAGCGGGAGAATAGGTAATGAGCAGTTCTTC	CATSRDPTSGRIGNEQFF
few	TRBV5-1	17	TRBJ2-2	.	TGCGCCAGCAGCTTGCCTTTACTAGATCCGAACACCGGGGAGCTGTTTTTT	CASSLPLLDPNTGELFF
few	TRBV28	17	TRBJ1-5	.	TGTGCCAGCAGTTACGAGGGACTCAGGTATAGCAATCAGCCCCAGCATTTT	CASSYEGLRYSNQPQHF
.	TRBV28	15	TRBJ1-1	.	TGTGCTTCGGTGTTAAGGGGGGGGGAGAACACTGAAGCTTTCTTT	CASVLRGGENTEAFF
.	TRBV19	14	TRBJ2-7	TRBD1	TGTGCCAGTAGTATAAGGGACAGGGCCTACGAGCAGTACTTC	CASSIRDRAYEQYF
few	TRBV19	15	TRBJ2-7	.	TGTGCCAGTAGTACCCCGCCGGGAGCTCGCTACGAGCAGTACTTC	CASSTPPGARYEQYF
.	TRBV6-1	13	TRBJ1-2	.	TGTGCCAGCAGTGAAGAGGGGGACGGTGGCTACACCTTC	CASSEEGDGGYTF
few	TRBV7-2	14	TRBJ2-7	.	TGTGCCAGCAGCTCGGGGGAGGCCTCCTACGAGCAGTACTTC	CASSSGEASYEQYF
.	TRBV4-2	17	TRBJ1-6	TRBD1	TGTGCCAGCAGCCAAGATCCGGCAGGGGGATTCAATTCACCCCTCCACTTT	CASSQDPAGGFNSPLHF
few	TRBV15	14	TRBJ2-1	TRBD2	TGTGCCACCAGGGGACTAGCGGCGAACAATGAGCAGTTCTTC	CATRGLAANNEQFF
.	TRBV9	13	TRBJ1-2	TRBD1	TGTGCCAGCAGCGCCGACAGGGGCTATGGCTACACCTTC	CASSADRGYGYTF
few	TRBV29-1	11	TRBJ2-1	.	TGCAGCGCGCAGGCTTACAATGAGCAGTTCTTC	CSAQAYNEQFF
.	TRBV5-1	13	TRBJ2-5	TRBD2	TGCGCCAGCAAACAGGAGGCGGGAGGGACCCAGTACTTC	CASKQEAGGTQYF
.	TRBV6-1	13	TRBJ2-7	TRBD2	TGTGCCAGCAGGGGGGGGGAGTCCGACGAGCAGTACTTC	CASRGGESDEQYF
.	TRBV2	13	TRBJ1-2	TRBD1	TGTGCCAGCAGTGGGGACAGGGGTAGTGGCTACACCTTC	CASSGDRGSGYTF
.	TRBV19	16	TRBJ1-1	.	TGTGCCAGTAGTATAACGGGTTACCTTTTGAACACTGAAGCTTTCTTT	CASSITGYLLNTEAFF
.	TRBV25-1	16	TRBJ1-5	.	TGTGCCAGCAGTGAATCGGCAGGGTATAGCAATCAGCCCCAGCATTTT	CASSESAGYSNQPQHF
.	TRBV6-4	13	TRBJ2-2	.	TGTGCCAGCAGCTTGTCCTCCACCGGGGAGCTGTTTTTT	CASSLSSTGELFF
.	TRBV13	15	TRBJ2-7	TRBD2	TGTGCCAGCAGCTCCAGCGGGGGAGCACCCTACGAGCAGTACTTC	CASSSSGGAPYEQYF
few	TRBV27	11	TRBJ2-1	.	TGTGCCAGCAGTTTTTCCGATGAGCAGTTCTTC	CASSFSDEQFF
few	TRBV10-3	15	TRBJ2-1	.	TGTGCCATCAGTGGGACAAGGGGAGGAGCAAATGAGCAGTTCTTC	CAISGTRGGANEQFF
.	TRBV7-3	15	TRBJ2-1	.	TGTGCCAGCAGTTCAGGTGCTTCTCTTTATAATGAGCAGTTCTTC	CASSSGASLYNEQFF
.	TRBV6-5	14	TRBJ1-5	TRBD1	TGTGCCAGCAGTTACGCAGGGGGCGGTCAGCCCCAGCATTTT	CASSYAGGGQPQHF
few	TRBV6-5	15	TRBJ1-3	.	TGTGCCAGCAGTTACTCGGGAGGGTCTGGAAACACCATATATTTT	CASSYSGGSGNTIYF
.	TRBV7-9	13	TRBJ2-7	.	TGTGCCAGCAGCTTAGGGGAGAGCGCCGAGCAGTACTTC	CASSLGESAEQYF
.	TRBV19	13	TRBJ1-5	.	TGTGCCAGTACCCCACAGGGAGGGCAGCCCCAGCATTTT	CASTPQGGQPQHF
few	TRBV28	16	TRBJ1-5	TRBD1	TGTGCCAGCAGTGGTTTACAGGGGGGGGTTAGTCAGCCCCAGCATTTT	CASSGLQGGVSQPQHF
few	TRBV29-1	15	TRBJ2-7	TRBD1	TGCAGCGTTGATTATAGGACAGGGATGACCTACGAGCAGTACTTC	CSVDYRTGMTYEQYF
once	TRBV7-8	17	TRBJ2-1	TRBD2	TGTGCCAGCAGCCTTGGACTAGCGGGGGGCCCGGTTAATGAGCAGTTCTTC	CASSLGLAGGPVNEQFF
few	TRBV9	15	TRBJ2-5	TRBD1	TGTGCCAGCAGCGTAGCAGGACAGGGGGTAGAGACCCAGTACTTC	CASSVAGQGVETQYF